This T cell receptor (beta chain) was observed in a study of cytomegalovirus exposure and HLA in healthy donors (dated by TCRdb to about 2017). Regarding the complete study: In an earlier analysis of about 560 of the donors, under 300 Gb of sequence data and some 100 million unique TCR beta sequences from 150 million to 200 million T cells were reported. Around 320 gigabases of sequencing data and approximately 93 million unique TCR sequences were included in an early release covering under 650 HLA-typed donors. Of the approximately 400 genotyped donors, 80% to 90% were placed in the genetic ancestry cluster associated with self-reported Caucasian donors. The study was designed to test whether signatures of past pathogen exposure could be identified by cataloging public T cell receptors. The T cell repertoires of several hundred subjects were profiled by immunosequencing and related to cytomegalovirus serostatus. Besides the first cohort of some 670 subjects, a separate validation cohort made up of over 95 different subjects was used. The study combined high-throughput TCR immunosequencing, statistical association of individual TCRs with disease status, and machine learning to predict cytomegalovirus infection status. To study patterns of TCR occurrence, a later analysis re-analyzed previously published TCR beta repertoires from 550 to 800 donors and added high-resolution HLA genotyping. The later analysis used no new phenotypic data to find candidate immune exposures, relying instead on TCR beta sequences and their occurrence across donors. An earlier analysis of approximately 640 of the donors applied high-throughput TCR beta sequencing to assess whether each TCR beta V gene segment acted as functional or pseudogenic. Donor age, sex, ethnicity and CMV serostatus were compiled together with the repertoire data. Genome-wide SNP genotypes for about three fifths of the roughly 670 donors were used in a later genetic analysis, which treated that subset as a discovery cohort. All discovery cohort repertoires had been generated using a single sequencing platform. HLA typing covered class I and class II loci at four-digit resolution. Typing coverage differed by locus: A, B, C, DRB1 and DQB1 were typed in roughly 620-640 donors, DQA1 in around 500, DPA1 in some 600, and DPB1 in 450 to 480. Roughly 5 DR-DQ haplotypes were handled as single units for association and clustering, since linkage in the cohort was strong. Among under 450 genotyped donors of the cohort, an average of roughly 240,000 unique TCR beta nucleotide sequences were sequenced per donor, about a sixth of them non-productive.

The CDR3, from cysteine to phenylalanine, totals 11 residues. The read is trimmed to its CDR3 DNA, 33 bases read in frame from base 1. The CDR1 and CDR2 encoded by the germline V gene are MNHEY and SVGAGI. Relative to germline, V is 6 bases shorter and J is 3 bases shorter, with 6 bases between their ends. Library method: the immunoSEQ multiplex PCR assay. The multiplex PCR relied on a mix of 60 forward primers for TCR Vbeta segments and 13 reverse primers for TCR Jbeta segments. A multiplex PCR assay on genomic DNA amplified the CDR3 region of rearranged TCR beta genes. Amplified TCR beta libraries were sequenced as 87-base-pair reads on the Illumina HiSeq System. The original pipeline was this. In a later analysis, some 80 million unique TCR beta chains were counted across the roughly 670 repertoires, and approximately 11 million of these chains were shared by at least two donors. Raw reads were error-corrected and collapsed into unique sequences with a nearest-neighbor algorithm that merged closely related sequences to remove PCR and sequencing errors. To assign V, D and J gene segments, CDR3 sequences were aligned to IMGT reference sequences. For a sequence to be retained, at least a six-nucleotide match to both a V gene segment and a J gene segment was required. Rearrangements were called productive when the CDR3 lacked stop codons and stayed in frame with V and J; all others were non-productive. Following IMGT convention, CDR3 was defined as the stretch from the second conserved V-encoded cysteine to the conserved J-encoded phenylalanine. Sequences without an unambiguous match to a single V gene segment were excluded from the earlier analysis of 450 to 750 of the donors. An earlier analysis of a few hundred of the donors classified V segments as functional when productive rearrangements were above 56.7% and as segregating when the standard deviation between donors was above 5%. A statistical classification framework was built for diagnosing cytomegalovirus status from the catalog of TCR beta chain sequences. In a later analysis, V and J genes were assigned by comparing TCR nucleotide sequences against IMGT/GENE-DB human TR gene sequences. The TCRdist pipeline was used in a later analysis to assign CDR3 sequences and most-parsimonious VDJ recombination scenarios. In a later analysis, each TCR beta chain was defined by its CDR3 amino acid sequence together with its V-gene family, and reads without a unique V-gene family were excluded. To address suspected cross-contamination and a sequencing artifact, a later analysis removed approximately 600 highly shared, low-generation-probability nucleotide sequences. In a later analysis, a clonal expansion index was calculated for each public chain from normalized within-repertoire ranks of inferred template counts. Generation probabilities in a later analysis came from a VDJ recombination model fitted to out-of-frame rearrangements, and those results were checked against IGoR. In a later analysis, TCR-TCR, TCR-HLA and TCR-CMV co-occurrence was scored with hypergeometric tests, and a repertoire-size bias correction was applied to TCR pairs. In a later analysis, false discovery rates were estimated by permuting HLA or CMV assignments 20 times. A later analysis grouped co-occurring TCRs with DBSCAN, adding TCRdist sequence similarity when clustering within HLA-allele-positive subsets. Repertoires with fewer than 30,000 or more than 120,000 public chains were left out of co-occurrence clustering, as were four to six repertoires with anomalous nucleotide sharing. TCRdb retrieved this table from immuneACCESS and kept in-frame rearrangements only. Not all clones are present; in checked studies, unresolved V genes account for under half, and no reason is known for the remainder. Clone size and V and J calls were adopted from that table, with D and trimming inferred from the DNA. Counted in this sample were approximately 140,000 clones; about 75% of them appeared once. About 3.1% of the sample is held by the ten biggest clonotypes.

A few counts support this clone. Its binding antigen is unknown. No quality values exist for individual bases; no much larger clone is one base distant. In total, about 650 healthy bone marrow donors made up the cohort. At the time of sampling, all cohort members were nominally healthy, though unrecorded immune exposures were likely present. The donor tested CMV seronegative and was one of the 352 seronegative cohort members. Each donor provided a peripheral blood sample, and peripheral blood mononuclear cells were used for TCR beta sequencing. The Qiagen DNeasy Blood Extraction Kit was used to extract genomic DNA from the blood cell samples. Findings and caveats that apply to the study as a whole: In vitro tests confirmed that a few of the cytomegalovirus-associated TCR beta chains recognize cytomegalovirus antigens. A later analysis found that most CMV-associated TCR beta chains appeared HLA-restricted, with HLA associations seemingly driven largely by CMV exposure. In both the original and validation cohorts, the classifier was reported to diagnose cytomegalovirus status with high specificity and sensitivity. Sequencing depth was assumed to be roughly uniform across donors in the presence/absence analyses, though that assumption may not hold. Correlated functional status among segregating V segments might reflect linkage disequilibrium, but an unknown experimental factor could not be ruled out. A further reported finding was that TCR beta sequences accurately predicted the HLA-A and HLA-B alleles for most subjects in the first cohort. A group of highly shared sequence variants was considered likely to be a technical artifact of the sequencing pipeline. Strong co-occurrence of HLA alleles, especially DR and DQ, made assigning TCR associations to individual alleles difficult. A total of fewer than 200 TCR beta chains were listed by the study as associated with cytomegalovirus. A later genetic analysis reported fewer N-insertions in productive TCRs among donors in an Asian-associated ancestry cluster than the 666-donor mean. In a later genetic analysis, a missense DCLRE1C variant was associated with V-gene and J-gene trimming of TCR beta chains, and the association was replicated in an independent cohort. In a later analysis, the rate of TCR association differed among HLA loci, with DRB1 alleles having the most associated TCRs and HLA-C alleles having the fewest. Because HLA typing was unavailable for some donors at each locus, only the typed subset was used in association tests. Over 15 rarely observed V segments, including chromosome 9 orphons, were excluded from the earlier analysis of a few hundred of the donors because counts were too low. Because the 87-base-pair reads could not distinguish some IMGT-functional V segments, including TRBV6-2 and TRBV6-3, those segments were excluded. Immune exposure information for the cohort was limited to CMV serostatus. Only TCR beta chains were sequenced in this cohort, and the absence of alpha or paired-chain data limited detectable features. In an earlier analysis of 587 of the donors, most TCR beta V segments appeared in productive rearrangements about 87% or about 30% of the time, broadly matching IMGT annotations. Compared with equally common non-associated chains, HLA-associated TCR beta chains in a later analysis were more clonally expanded and had lower generation probabilities. In a later analysis, some 18,000 TCR beta sequences were associated with specific HLA alleles at a false discovery rate of 0.05. The authors suggested that the approach could potentially be generalized to other disease states and immunological phenotypes. Several of the top co-occurrence clusters appeared to be linked to parvovirus B19, influenza, CMV and Epstein-Barr virus, according to a later analysis. While some public TCRs were present in many individuals, most TCR sequences turned up only very rarely across donors.

The sample consisted of PBMCs. The V gene is TRBV6-5 and the J gene is TRBJ2-7; the D gene is not confidently resolved. This TCR derives from a man aged 35 to 55 in good health and CMV-seronegative. The sequence in DNA is TGTGCCAGCAGCTCGTACTACGAGCAGTACTTC. Its protein reads: CASSSYYEQYF.